The next 23 T cell receptor beta chains were all read from a single sample in a study of identical twins. TCRdb fed the 5' RACE reads into MiXCR, producing one record per CDR3 protein. Here the sample spans about 240,000 distinct CDR3 sequences, about 12% being singletons. These data were also filed under a second study, of yellow fever vaccine responses in identical twins.

Sequenced: memory (CD45RO+) T cells sorted from blood. The receptors come from a woman aged 18-35 years in good health.

The chain combines TRBV5-6 with TRBJ1-6; possible D gene TRBD1, 5 bases. This CDR3 spans 16 amino acids. CDR1 and CDR2 from the germline V gene are SGHDT and YYEEEE. V was pared by 4 bases and J by 7 bases, with 18 bases between. DNA of the CDR3: TGTGCCAGCAGCCCAGGACACACCAAATACAATTCACCCCTCCACTTT. Translation gives CASSPGHTKYNSPLHF.

This clonotype has only a few counts. The gene calls are TRBV6-1 and TRBJ2-7; 11 nucleotides agree with TRBD2. Looked up from germline, CDR1 is MNHNS and CDR2 is SASEGT. Trimming at V came to 5 bases and at J to 0 bases, leaving 6 bases not matched to a gene. The CDR3 length is 16 residues. CDR3 bases: TGTGCCAGCAGTCGACTAGCGGGACCGAGCTCCTACGAGCAGTACTTC. This encodes CASSRLAGPSSYEQYF.

This clonotype came up many times. V and J are TRBV28 and TRBJ2-4; 9 positions match TRBD1. Trimming at V came to 4 bases and at J to 6 bases, leaving 7 bases not matched to a gene. The length of the CDR3 is 15 residues. Germline V gives CDR1 MDHEN, CDR2 SYDVKM. For the CDR3, the DNA is TGTGCCAGCAGTTCCCCGGGACAGGGAGGAAACATTCAGTACTTC. It specifies CASSSPGQGGNIQYF.

This clonotype was seen only a few times. The gene calls are TRBV11-2 and TRBJ2-5, with TRBD1 as a possible D gene (6 bases). CDR1 and CDR2 (germline): SGHAT, FQNNGV. The CDR3 extends over 15 amino acids. V lost 1 base and J lost 5, with 14 bases in between. The CDR3 loop is CASSLGTVPGETQYF. As DNA, the CDR3 is TGTGCCAGCAGCTTAGGGACAGTCCCTGGGGAGACCCAGTACTTC.

The chain recombines TRBV5-1 with TRBJ2-5; D is unresolved. CDR1 SGHRS and CDR2 YFSETQ come from the germline V gene. V was trimmed by 7 bases and J by 0 bases, leaving 10 bases between them. The CDR3 covers 13 residues. The CDR3 protein is CASRLGNQETQYF. For the CDR3, the DNA is TGCGCCAGCCGGTTGGGGAACCAAGAGACCCAGTACTTC.

The chain has TRBV2 and TRBJ2-1; 12 bases align to TRBD2. Germline V gene lookup returns CDR1 SNHLY and CDR2 FYNNEI. The junction had 9 bases not matched to a gene; V was cut back by 5 bases and J by 7 bases. The CDR3 is 16 residues long. As DNA, the CDR3 is TGTGCCAGCAGTTTTAGCCTAGCGGGGGGGCAGAATGAGCAGTTCTTC. Translating it yields CASSFSLAGGQNEQFF.

This clonotype was counted many times. The V gene is TRBV5-1, the J gene TRBJ2-2, with 7 bases identical to TRBD1. The V gene end was trimmed by 5 bases and the J gene end by 3 bases; junction bases not matched to a gene: 7. This CDR3 comprises 15 residues. The germline V gene has CDR1 SGHRS and CDR2 YFSETQ. The CDR3 nucleotides are TGCGCCAGCAGGTCCCGGACAGGTGACACCGGGGAGCTGTTTTTT. Protein sequence: CASRSRTGDTGELFF. Looking up the rest from reference TRBV5-1 and TRBJ2-2 gives the full variable domain: KAGVTQTPRYLIKTRGQQVTLSCSPISGHRSVSWYQQTPGQGLQFLFEYFSETQRNKGNFPGRFSGRQFSNSRSEMNVSTLELGDSALYLCASRSRTGDTGELFFGEGSRLTVL.

V is TRBV11-3 and J is TRBJ2-1; the match to TRBD1 covers 7 bases. Germline CDR1 SGHNT, CDR2 YENEEA. V was pared by 5 bases and J by 6 bases, with 4 bases of the junction left unmatched. The CDR3 spans 13 residues. CDR3 nucleotide sequence: TGTGCCAGCAGCCTGGGACAGTTCAATGAGCAGTTCTTC. Its translation: CASSLGQFNEQFF.

The rearrangement uses TRBV3-1 and TRBJ2-1; D possibly corresponds to TRBD1 (5 bases). Deletions cut 0 bases from V and 8 bases from J, with 14 bases between. Germline V lookup: CDR1 LGHDT, CDR2 YNNKEL (reference sequence). The CDR3 runs 15 residues. The CDR3 is CASSQDVIGADEQFF. CDR3 DNA: TGTGCCAGCAGCCAAGACGTCATTGGGGCAGATGAGCAGTTCTTC.

This clonotype was observed a few times. The chain combines TRBV11-2 with TRBJ2-4, with 7 bases that match TRBD1. Germline loops: CDR1 SGHAT, CDR2 FQNNGV. The CDR3 extends over 14 amino acids. Trimming removed 1 base from V and 4 bases from J; junction bases left unmatched: 1. CDR3 loop: CASSLGTGKNIQYF. CDR3 nucleotide sequence: TGTGCCAGCAGCTTAGGGACAGGAAAAAACATTCAGTACTTC.

This clonotype has ten or more counts. This sequence joins TRBV4-1 and TRBJ1-4, with 9 bases that match TRBD1. With V trimmed by 1 base and J by 7 bases, 4 bases remained unmatched. Germline-derived CDR1 and CDR2 are MGHRA and YSYEKL. The CDR3 is 15 residues long. CDR3 amino acids: CASSQGDRVVEKLFF. CDR3 DNA: TGCGCCAGCAGCCAAGGGGACAGGGTGGTTGAAAAACTGTTTTTT.

In this sample, this clonotype turned up many times. The genes are TRBV5-1 and TRBJ1-1; D ambiguous. The germline gives CDR1 SGHRS, CDR2 YFSETQ. V was shortened by 1 base and J by 0 bases, with 4 bases between the two germline ends. This CDR3 is built from 13 residues. The CDR3 region is CASSLQLNTEAFF. CDR3 coding DNA: TGCGCCAGCAGCTTGCAACTGAACACTGAAGCTTTCTTT.

In the case of this clonotype: A read error may account for a junction end that differs from germline. The V call is TRBV18, the J call TRBJ2-1; D possibly corresponds to TRBD1 (6 bases). Germline CDR1 reads KGHSH; CDR2 reads LQKENI. CDR3 length: 12 amino acids. This CDR3 reads CASSPFRGDSVF. As DNA, the CDR3 is TGTGCCAGCTCACCTTTCAGGGGTGATTCGGTCTTC. The full variable domain, its missing parts supplied by reference TRBV18 and TRBJ2-1, is NAGVMQNPRHLVRRRGQEARLRCSPMKGHSHVYWYRQLPEEGLKFMVYLQKENIIDESGMPKERFSAEFPKEGPSILRIQQVVRGDSAAYFCASSPFRGDSVFGPGTRLTVL.

This clonotype was recorded many times. V and J are TRBV4-1 and TRBJ2-7, with D possibly being TRBD1 (6 bases). Trimming removed 3 bases from V and 3 bases from J, with 21 bases in between. CDR1 and CDR2 from the germline V gene are MGHRA and YSYEKL. There are 17 residues in the CDR3. CDR3 DNA sequence: TGCGCCAGCAGCCATGAATCTTCCAGGGGAAACCTCTACGAGCAGTACTTC. It codes for CASSHESSRGNLYEQYF.

This clonotype was seen many times. The chain employs TRBV29-1 and TRBJ2-2, with a tentative D call TRBD1 (7 bases). Trimming took off 7 bases at V and 7 bases at J, with 13 bases between the two ends. From germline, CDR1 is SQVTM and CDR2 ANQGSEA. The CDR3 is 12 residues long. The CDR3 is CSGSQGGGELFF. CDR3 DNA sequence: TGCAGCGGCTCGCAGGGGGGCGGGGAGCTGTTTTTT.

The rearrangement links TRBV5-6 to TRBJ1-2; a weak D match, TRBD1 (5 bases). Per germline, CDR1 SGHDT and CDR2 YYEEEE. V dropped 1 base and J dropped 4 bases, with 8 bases sitting between them. The CDR3 runs 13 residues. The CDR3 region is CASSLWRGYGYTF. The CDR3 DNA reads as TGTGCCAGCAGCTTGTGGAGGGGCTATGGCTACACCTTC.

The V and J genes are TRBV4-3 and TRBJ2-6, with 7 bases that match TRBD1. Germline assignment: CDR1 LGHNA and CDR2 YSLEER. The length of the CDR3 is 17 residues. V shed 0 bases and J 5 bases; nucleotides not matched to a gene: 7. The CDR3 DNA reads as TGCGCCAGCAGCCAAGACACAGGGACAGCCTGGGCCAACGTCCTGACTTTC. Translating gives CASSQDTGTAWANVLTF.

This clonotype has at least ten counts. Here the CDR3 reads CASSDSDNTEAFF. CDR3 bases: TGTGCCAGCAGTGACTCGGACAACACTGAAGCTTTCTTT. The chain couples TRBV6-4 to TRBJ1-1; no definite D call. The CDR3 contains 13 residues. V lost 0 bases and J lost 2, with 4 bases in between. CDR1 is MRHNA and CDR2 is SNTAGT in the germline V gene.

The sample holds a few counts of this clonotype. The chain couples TRBV7-6 to TRBJ1-1, with D uncertain. CDR3 size: 16 residues. V was trimmed by 5 bases and J by 5 bases, leaving 21 bases between them. Germline V gene lookup returns CDR1 SGHVS and CDR2 FNYEAQ. CDR3 nucleotide sequence: TGTGCCAGCAGCGCTCAAGGCGGGGAGGTAGGGACTGAAGCTTTCTTT. Translation gives CASSAQGGEVGTEAFF.

The chain links TRBV7-2 to TRBJ2-1; D tentatively fits TRBD1 or TRBD2 (5 bases each). Germline-derived CDR1 and CDR2 are SGHTA and FQGNSA. The CDR3 is 14 amino acids. V gave up 7 bases and J gave up 9 bases, with 19 bases separating them. The CDR3 region has the DNA TGTGCCAGCACAGGGACGGCGCTCACGGTTGAGCAGTTCTTC. This encodes CASTGTALTVEQFF. Drawing the rest from reference TRBV7-2 and TRBJ2-1, the complete variable domain is GAGVSQSPSNKVTEKGKDVELRCDPISGHTALYWYRQSLGQGLEFLIYFQGNSAPDKSGLPSDRFSAERTGGSVSTLTIQRTQQEDSAVYLCASTGTALTVEQFFGPGTRLTVL.

There are many counts of this clonotype. This chain uses TRBV12-3 or TRBV12-4 with TRBJ1-1; TRBD1 matches at 8 bases. This CDR3 contains 13 residues. The V and J ends lost 7 bases and 5 bases, in that order; junction bases with no gene match: 6. The DNA of the CDR3 is TGTGCCAGCACTAGACAGGGGAGGACTGAAGCTTTCTTT. Amino acid sequence: CASTRQGRTEAFF.

This clonotype has just a few counts. The chain employs TRBV6-1 and TRBJ1-2, with 12 nucleotides matching TRBD1. Germline trimming cut 4 bases from V and 8 bases from J; bases unmatched to any gene: 8. Germline V gene lookup returns CDR1 MNHNS and CDR2 SASEGT. The length of the CDR3 is 15 residues. DNA of the CDR3: TGTGCCAGCAGTGCACCGGGACAGGGGGCACCCGGCTACACCTTC. As protein: CASSAPGQGAPGYTF.

This clonotype was counted only a few times. The chain uses TRBV6-2 or TRBV6-3 and TRBJ2-7; D is uncertain. The CDR3 is made up of 14 amino acids. Germline values: CDR1 MNHEY, CDR2 SVGEGT. Trimming pared 7 bases from V and 2 bases from J, leaving 15 bases between. The CDR3 here is CASTSYRVPYEQYF. The CDR3 DNA sequence: TGTGCCAGCACCTCCTACAGAGTACCCTACGAGCAGTACTTC.